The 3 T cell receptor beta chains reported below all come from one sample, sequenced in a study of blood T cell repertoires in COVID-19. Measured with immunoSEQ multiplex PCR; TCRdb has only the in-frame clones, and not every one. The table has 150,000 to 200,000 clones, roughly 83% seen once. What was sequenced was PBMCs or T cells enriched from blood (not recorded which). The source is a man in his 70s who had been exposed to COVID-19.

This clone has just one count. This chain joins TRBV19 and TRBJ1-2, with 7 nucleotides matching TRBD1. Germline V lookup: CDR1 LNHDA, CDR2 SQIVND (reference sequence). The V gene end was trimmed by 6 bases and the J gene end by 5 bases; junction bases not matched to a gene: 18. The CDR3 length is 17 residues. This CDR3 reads CASSAGTAYPSRYGYTF. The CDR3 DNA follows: TGTGCCAGTAGCGCGGGGACAGCCTACCCGTCACGGTATGGCTACACCTTC.

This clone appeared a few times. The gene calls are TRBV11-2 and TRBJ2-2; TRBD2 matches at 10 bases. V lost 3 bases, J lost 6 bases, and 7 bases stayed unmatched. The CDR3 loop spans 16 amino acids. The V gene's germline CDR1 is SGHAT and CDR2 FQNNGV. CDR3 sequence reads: CASSFPSGSGSGELFF. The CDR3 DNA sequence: TGTGCCAGCAGCTTTCCTAGCGGGAGTGGATCCGGGGAGCTGTTTTTT.

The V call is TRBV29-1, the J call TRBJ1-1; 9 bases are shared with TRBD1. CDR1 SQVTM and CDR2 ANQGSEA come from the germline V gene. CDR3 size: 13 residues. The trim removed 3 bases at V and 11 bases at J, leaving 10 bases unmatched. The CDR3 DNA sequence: TGCAGCGTTGAGCCGGGACAGGGAAGAGGGGCTTTCTTT. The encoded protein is CSVEPGQGRGAFF. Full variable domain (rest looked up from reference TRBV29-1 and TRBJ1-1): SAVISQKPSRDICQRGTSLTIQCQVDSQVTMMFWYRQQPGQSLTLIATANQGSEATYESGFVIDKFPISRPNLTFSTLTVSNMSPEDSSIYLCSVEPGQGRGAFFGQGTRLTVV.